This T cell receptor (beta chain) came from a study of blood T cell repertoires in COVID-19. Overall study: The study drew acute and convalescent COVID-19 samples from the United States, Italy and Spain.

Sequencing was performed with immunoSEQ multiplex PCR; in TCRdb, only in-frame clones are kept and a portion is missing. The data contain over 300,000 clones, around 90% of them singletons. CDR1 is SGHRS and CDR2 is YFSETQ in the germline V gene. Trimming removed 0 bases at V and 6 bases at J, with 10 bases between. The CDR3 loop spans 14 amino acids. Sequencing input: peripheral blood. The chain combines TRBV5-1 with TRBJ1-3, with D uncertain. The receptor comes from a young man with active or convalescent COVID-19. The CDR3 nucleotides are TGCGCCAGCAGCTTGGGCTACGGGGAAAACACCATATATTTT. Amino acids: CASSLGYGENTIYF.